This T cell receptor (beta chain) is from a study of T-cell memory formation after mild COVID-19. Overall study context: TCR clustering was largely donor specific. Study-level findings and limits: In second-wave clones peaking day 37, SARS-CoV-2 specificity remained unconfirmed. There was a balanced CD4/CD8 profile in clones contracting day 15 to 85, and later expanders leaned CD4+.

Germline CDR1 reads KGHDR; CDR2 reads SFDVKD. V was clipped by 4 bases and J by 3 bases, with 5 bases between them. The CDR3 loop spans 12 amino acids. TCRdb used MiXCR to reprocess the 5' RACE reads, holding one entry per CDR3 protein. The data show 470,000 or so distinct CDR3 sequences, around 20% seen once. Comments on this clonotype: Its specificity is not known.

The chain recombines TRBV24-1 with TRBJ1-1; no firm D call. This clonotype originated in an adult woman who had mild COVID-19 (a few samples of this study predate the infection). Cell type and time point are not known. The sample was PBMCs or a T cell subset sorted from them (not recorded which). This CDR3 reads CATSDGYTEAFF. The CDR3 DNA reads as TGTGCCACCAGTGACGGATACACTGAAGCTTTCTTT.